This T cell receptor (beta chain) was identified in a study of T cells and Merkel cell carcinoma outcomes. V was pared by 5 bases and J by 0 bases, with 11 bases of the junction left unmatched. The germline V gene has CDR1 SGHNT and CDR2 YYREEE (reference sequence). The CDR3 is made up of 17 amino acids. Study-wide findings and caveats: Reportedly, T-cell repertoire with density predicts Merkel cell carcinoma outcomes.

Notes on this clone: Its antigen remains unknown.

TCRdb keeps only in-frame clones here, not all; method: immunoSEQ multiplex PCR. This table has thousands of clones, 77% appearing once. The material sequenced was tumor tissue from Merkel cell carcinoma. The chain carries TRBV5-4 and TRBJ2-1; the match to TRBD1 covers 7 bases. The TCR sequence derives from a human donor with Merkel cell carcinoma. The CDR3 coding sequence is TGTGCCAGCAGATCCTCCTCCGGGACAGACTCCTACAATGAGCAGTTCTTC. Translated, it gives CASRSSSGTDSYNEQFF.